Below, 12 T cell receptor beta chains from the same sample are listed, as sequenced in a study of blood T cell repertoires in COVID-19. Repertoires were generated with immunoSEQ multiplex PCR, while TCRdb's copy carries only in-frame clones and drops some. The repertoire has about 6,400 clones, 65% to 90% of them found once; the top ten carry roughly an eighth. The sample was peripheral blood. These receptors were taken from a human donor with active COVID-19. The donor label of this sample is uncertain.

The chain employs TRBV11-2 and TRBJ2-7; 9 nucleotides match TRBD1. V shed 3 bases and J 6 bases; nucleotides not matched to a gene: 6. This CDR3 contains 14 residues. The germline V gene encodes CDR1 SGHAT and CDR2 FQNNGV. The CDR3: CASSLGDRVREQYF. As DNA, the CDR3 is TGTGCCAGCAGCTTGGGGGACAGGGTCCGCGAGCAGTACTTC.

This clone was observed a few times. The rearrangement uses TRBV30 and TRBJ1-1; no firm D call. The CDR3 sequence is 12 residues long. Germline lookup yields CDR1 GTSNPN and CDR2 SVGIG (reference sequence). Trimming took off 5 bases at V and 4 bases at J, with 11 bases between the two ends. DNA for the CDR3: TGTGCCTGGGACCCTCGAGGCACTGAAGCTTTCTTT. It is translated as CAWDPRGTEAFF.

The CDR3 DNA sequence: TGCGCCAGCAGCTTGTGGGGGACAGGGGCCTCCTACGAGCAGTACTTC. Its translation: CASSLWGTGASYEQYF. The J gene is TRBJ2-7, the V gene TRBV5-1; TRBD1 matches at 10 bases. Per the germline V gene, CDR1 is SGHRS and CDR2 is YFSETQ. This CDR3 region has 16 residues. The V and J ends lost 1 base and 0 bases, in that order; junction bases with no gene match: 4.

The chain is built from TRBV11-2 and TRBJ2-7; a weak D match, TRBD1 (5 bases). The CDR3 is 15 residues long. V lost 6 bases and J 5 bases, leaving 20 bases between the germline ends. CDR1 is SGHAT and CDR2 is FQNNGV in the germline V gene. The CDR3 loop reads CASRSPGARTHEQYF. The CDR3 DNA sequence: TGTGCCAGCAGATCCCCTGGGGCTCGCACCCACGAGCAGTACTTC.

V usage is TRBV10-2 and J usage is TRBJ2-7, with 7 bases fitting TRBD1. With 7 bases clipped from V and 3 bases from J, the junction kept 9 bases outside the gene matches. CDR3 length: 14 amino acids. Germline V lookup: CDR1 WSHSY, CDR2 SAAADI. CDR3 nucleotides: TGCGCCAGCAAACTGGGACAGTGGCGCTACGAGCAGTACTTC. This codes for CASKLGQWRYEQYF.

This chain joins TRBV15 and TRBJ1-5; D not certain. Germline V gene data show CDR1 as LNHNV and CDR2 as YYDKDF (reference sequence). Trimming removed 0 bases at V and 6 bases at J, with 15 bases between. This CDR3 region has 16 residues. This chain's CDR3 is CATSRDRHVLGQPQHF. The DNA for the CDR3 is TGTGCCACCAGCAGAGATCGACACGTCTTGGGTCAGCCCCAGCATTTT.

The genes are TRBV7-9 and TRBJ2-5, with a possible D match to TRBD1 (5 bases). The CDR3 extends over 14 amino acids. Germline lookup yields CDR1 SEHNR and CDR2 FQNEAQ (reference sequence). Trimming cost V 1 base and J 2 bases, with 8 bases left between them. CDR3 sequence (DNA): TGTGCCAGCAGCTTAGAGGGGCTTCAAGAGACCCAGTACTTC. This translates into CASSLEGLQETQYF.

This clone was seen just once. The chain employs TRBV11-2 and TRBJ2-4; possibly TRBD1 for D (5 bases). Trimming cost V 1 base and J 10 bases, with 11 bases left between them. Germline V gene data show CDR1 as SGHAT and CDR2 as FQNNGV. This CDR3 contains 13 residues. The CDR3 DNA reads TGTGCCAGCAGCTTAGGAGGTCAGGGAATTCAGTACTTC. The encoded protein is CASSLGGQGIQYF.

The chain is built from TRBV29-1 and TRBJ1-2; no clear D. V was pared by 5 bases and J by 4 bases, with 11 bases between. CDR3 size: 12 residues. Germline lookup yields CDR1 SQVTM and CDR2 ANQGSEA. The CDR3 coding sequence is TGCAGCGTTTTCACCAGAATCTATGGCTACACCTTC. Translating gives CSVFTRIYGYTF.

The chain joins TRBV10-2 to TRBJ2-3; TRBD2 aligns across 7 bases. J gave up 7 bases and V 8 bases, and 6 bases lay outside the gene matches. Germline values: CDR1 WSHSY, CDR2 SAAADI. This CDR3 has 12 amino acids. CDR3 sequence reads: CASATSANTQYF. In nucleotides, the CDR3 is TGCGCCAGCGCTACTAGCGCCAATACGCAGTATTTT.

CDR3 amino acids: CASRYREGYGYTF. The DNA of the CDR3 is TGTGCCAGCAGGTACAGGGAGGGCTATGGCTACACCTTC. The chain combines TRBV27 with TRBJ1-2, with D possibly matching TRBD1 (6 bases). V lost 6 bases and J lost 4, with 12 bases in between. Germline assignment: CDR1 MNHEY and CDR2 SMNVEV (reference sequence). The CDR3 is 13 amino acids.

V gene TRBV7-7 combines with J gene TRBJ2-5, with 10 bases identical to TRBD1. Germline assignment: CDR1 SSHAT and CDR2 FNYEAQ (reference sequence). This CDR3 region has 16 residues. V gave up 4 bases and J gave up 4 bases; unmatched junction bases: 9. The CDR3 here is CASSSGQGRLVETQYF. As DNA, the CDR3 is TGTGCCAGCAGCTCGGGACAGGGGAGGCTCGTAGAGACCCAGTACTTC.